Sequencing of this T cell receptor beta chain was carried out in a study of PD-L1 blockade in urothelial cancer. Study-wide context: Patients previously received 0 to 3 chemotherapy regimens.

Time point: pretreatment peripheral blood. Patient disease was locally advanced or metastatic urothelial carcinoma. This CDR3 region has 14 residues. V was shortened by 2 bases and J by 6 bases, with 14 bases between the two germline ends. Germline loops: CDR1 ENHRY, CDR2 SYGVKD. This clone has just a few counts. The target antigen is unknown. General study findings and limits: A below-median TCR clonality in blood before treatment predicted better survival.

Some clones are missing from TCRdb's copy, which holds only in-frame ones; the method was immunoSEQ multiplex PCR. The sample contains some 40,000 clones, around four fifths of which appear only once. This receptor was taken from an elderly man with urothelial cancer. The specimen comprised PBMCs, sampled around atezolizumab (anti-PD-L1) treatment. The rearrangement links TRBV10-3 to TRBJ2-7, with a tentative D call TRBD2 (6 bases). CDR3 sequence: CAISETTGEREQYF. In DNA, the CDR3 is TGTGCCATCAGTGAGACAACGGGAGAACGCGAGCAGTACTTC.